This TCR beta chain was sequenced in a study of T-cell memory formation after mild COVID-19 (dated by TCRdb to about 2021). The study in broad terms: Most TCR sequence clusters were specific to one of the two donors. In a couple of donors, T-cell clones that expanded and contracted after mild COVID-19 were followed by sequencing TCRalpha and TCRbeta repertoires longitudinally. The cohort was made up of two young adult volunteers, one female and one male, who were previously healthy. General study outcomes and caveats: Whether the second-wave clones peaking on day 37 were SARS-CoV-2 specific was not confirmed. The study covered only a couple of mild cases, and larger cohorts including severe cases with pre-infection samples were considered necessary. Contracting CD4+ clones appeared mostly in the CM and EM memory subsets, whereas CD8+ clones were enriched in EMRA. Balanced CD4/CD8 phenotypes were observed for clones contracting from day 15 to 85, whereas a bias towards CD4+ was observed for a second wave of clones expanding from day 15 to 37. Some responding clones were found in pre-infection memory, which suggests that pre-existing cross-reactive memory T cells took part in the SARS-CoV-2 response.

Sequencing instrument: Illumina NovaSeq 6000. TCRalpha and TCRbeta cDNA libraries were constructed by 5'RACE with constant-segment primers, with sample barcodes and unique molecular identifiers being introduced. Trizol reagent was used to extract RNA from every sample. Libraries were amplified in two PCR steps, with a second sample barcode and Illumina TruSeq adapters added in the second step. Sequencing of libraries was performed on an Illumina NovaSeq with 2 x 150 bp paired-end reads. Processing in the source paper ran as follows. With migec v1.2.7, reads were demultiplexed and then collapsed into UMI-guided consensus sequences. Using mixcr v2.1.11, UMI consensuses were aligned to TRA and TRB V and J templates and then assembled into clonotypes. A clonotype was counted as expanded or contracted only if both edgeR and NoisET called the change significant, with noise models trained on biological replicates. edgeR calls used a false discovery rate-adjusted p below 0.01 and a log2 fold-change threshold of 1. As an exploratory analysis of dynamics, max-normalized trajectories of the 1000 most abundant clonotypes were examined by PCA with hierarchical clustering. Separately sequenced CD4+ and CD8+ repertoires were used to assign a CD4 or CD8 phenotype to each responding clone. The public reads were run again by TCRdb, first through fastp at Q25 and then through MiXCR, and only productive beta chains were kept. Each CDR3 protein appears once, grouped with its most common genes and DNA. TCRdb assigned the V and J calls; the authors' analysis was not used. Here the sample has 300,000 to 350,000 distinct CDR3 sequences; roughly 19% occur a single time. Of the sample, over 20% falls within the top ten clones.

Notes on this clonotype: This receptor's antigen is unknown. No much larger clonotype is one base removed from it; base qualities were not supplied.

PBMCs were isolated by Ficoll-Paque density gradient centrifugation. The receptor comes from a man between 18 and 35 years old who had mild COVID-19 (a few samples of this study predate the infection). The sample titles of this study are shuffled in the database, so cell type and time point are left out; the donor was told from shared clones. The sequenced material came from PBMCs or a T cell subset sorted from them (not recorded which).

The CDR3 protein is CASNRDGGYTF. Read as DNA, the sequence is TGTGCCAGCAACAGGGACGGGGGCTACACCTTC. The V and J segments used are TRBV28 and TRBJ1-2, with a tentative D gene TRBD1 over 6 matching bases. V sheds 7 bases and J sheds 8 bases, leaving 11 bases between their ends. The CDR1 and CDR2 encoded by the germline V gene are MDHEN and SYDVKM. Inclusive of the bounding cysteine and phenylalanine, the CDR3 is 11 residues long. Only the CDR3 portion is preserved as DNA: 33 bases, with reading frame beginning at the first base.